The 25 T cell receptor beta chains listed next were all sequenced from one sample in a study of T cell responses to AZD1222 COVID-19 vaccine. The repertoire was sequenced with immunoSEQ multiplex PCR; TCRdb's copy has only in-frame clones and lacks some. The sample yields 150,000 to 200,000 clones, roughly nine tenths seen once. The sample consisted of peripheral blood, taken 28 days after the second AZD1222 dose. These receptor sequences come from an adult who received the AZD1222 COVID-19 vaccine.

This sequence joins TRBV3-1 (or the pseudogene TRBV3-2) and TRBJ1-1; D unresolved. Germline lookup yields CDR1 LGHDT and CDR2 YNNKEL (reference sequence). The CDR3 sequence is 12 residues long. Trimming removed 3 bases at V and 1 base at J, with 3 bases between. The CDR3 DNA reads TGTGCCAGCAGCCAGGCGAACACTGAAGCTTTCTTT. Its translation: CASSQANTEAFF.

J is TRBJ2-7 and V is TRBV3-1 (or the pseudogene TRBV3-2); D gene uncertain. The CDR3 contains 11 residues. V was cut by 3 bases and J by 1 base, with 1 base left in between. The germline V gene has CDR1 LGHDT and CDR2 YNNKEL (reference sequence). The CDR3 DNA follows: TGTGCCAGCAGCCATTCCTACGAGCAGTACTTC. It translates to CASSHSYEQYF.

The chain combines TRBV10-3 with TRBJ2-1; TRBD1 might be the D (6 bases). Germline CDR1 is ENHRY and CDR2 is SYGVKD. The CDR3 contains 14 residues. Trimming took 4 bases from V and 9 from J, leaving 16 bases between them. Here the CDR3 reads CAISGTLQGLEQFF. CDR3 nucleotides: TGTGCCATCAGTGGCACCTTACAGGGCCTTGAGCAGTTCTTC.

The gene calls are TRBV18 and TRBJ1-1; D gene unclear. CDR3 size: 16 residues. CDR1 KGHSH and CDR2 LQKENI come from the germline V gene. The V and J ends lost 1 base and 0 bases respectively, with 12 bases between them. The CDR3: CASSPRFVSLNTEAFF. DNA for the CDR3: TGTGCCAGCTCACCACGTTTCGTCAGCTTGAACACTGAAGCTTTCTTT.

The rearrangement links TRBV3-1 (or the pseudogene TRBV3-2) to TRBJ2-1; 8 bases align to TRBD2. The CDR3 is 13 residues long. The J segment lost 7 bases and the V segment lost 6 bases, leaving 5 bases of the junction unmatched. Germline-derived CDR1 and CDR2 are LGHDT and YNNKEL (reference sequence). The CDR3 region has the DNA TGTGCCAGCAGGATTAGCGGGATTAATGAGCAGTTCTTC. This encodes CASRISGINEQFF.

Written as DNA, the CDR3 is TGTGCCAGCAGCCAAGAGAACAGGGCCTATGGCTACACCTTC. Translation: CASSQENRAYGYTF. The chain links TRBV3-1 (or the pseudogene TRBV3-2) to TRBJ1-2; D is perhaps TRBD1 (6 bases). Germline V gene data show CDR1 as LGHDT and CDR2 as YNNKEL (reference sequence). The CDR3 contains 14 residues. Trimming removed 0 bases from V and 4 bases from J, with 9 bases in between.

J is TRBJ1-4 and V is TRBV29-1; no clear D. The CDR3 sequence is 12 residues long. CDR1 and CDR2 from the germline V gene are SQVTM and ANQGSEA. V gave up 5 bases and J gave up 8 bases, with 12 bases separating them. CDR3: CSVRERSEKLFF. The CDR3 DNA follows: TGCAGCGTTCGCGAGCGGTCCGAAAAACTGTTTTTT.

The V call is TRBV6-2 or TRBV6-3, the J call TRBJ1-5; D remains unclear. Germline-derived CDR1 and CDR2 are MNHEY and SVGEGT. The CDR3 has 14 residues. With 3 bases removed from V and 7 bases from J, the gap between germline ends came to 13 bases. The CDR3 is CASSYGLRGQPQHF. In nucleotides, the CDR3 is TGTGCCAGCAGTTATGGTCTCCGTGGGCAGCCCCAGCATTTT.

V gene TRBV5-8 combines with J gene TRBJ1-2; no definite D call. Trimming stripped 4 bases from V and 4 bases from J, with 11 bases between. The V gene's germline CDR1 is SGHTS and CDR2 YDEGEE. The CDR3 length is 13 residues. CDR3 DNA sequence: TGTGCCAGCAGCGTGAGGGAATTCTATGGCTACACCTTC. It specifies CASSVREFYGYTF.

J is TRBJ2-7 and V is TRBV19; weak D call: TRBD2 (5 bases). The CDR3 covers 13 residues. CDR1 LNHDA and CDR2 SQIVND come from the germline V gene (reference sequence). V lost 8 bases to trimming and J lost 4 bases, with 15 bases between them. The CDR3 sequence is CASQVGSGYEQYF. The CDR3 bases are TGTGCCAGTCAAGTGGGGAGTGGTTACGAGCAGTACTTC.

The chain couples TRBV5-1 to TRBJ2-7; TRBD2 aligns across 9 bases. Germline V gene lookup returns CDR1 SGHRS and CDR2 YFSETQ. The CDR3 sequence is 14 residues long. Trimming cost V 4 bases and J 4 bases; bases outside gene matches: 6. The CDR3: CASSPSGLAYEQYF. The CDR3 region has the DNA TGCGCCAGCAGCCCGTCGGGACTAGCTTACGAGCAGTACTTC.

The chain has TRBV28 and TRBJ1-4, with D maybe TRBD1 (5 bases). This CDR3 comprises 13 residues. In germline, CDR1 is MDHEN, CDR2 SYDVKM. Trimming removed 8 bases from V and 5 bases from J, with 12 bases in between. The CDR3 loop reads CASSGWSNEKLFF. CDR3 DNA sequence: TGTGCCAGCTCAGGGTGGAGCAATGAAAAACTGTTTTTT.

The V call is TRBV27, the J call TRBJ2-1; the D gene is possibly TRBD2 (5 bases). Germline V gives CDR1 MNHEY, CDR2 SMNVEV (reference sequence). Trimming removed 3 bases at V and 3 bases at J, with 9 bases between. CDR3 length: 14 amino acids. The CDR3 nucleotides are TGTGCCAGCAGTTTTAGACGGGACTACAATGAGCAGTTCTTC. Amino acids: CASSFRRDYNEQFF.

The CDR3 spells CASTPSPGIQPQHF. The CDR3 DNA reads TGTGCCAGCACCCCCAGTCCGGGTATTCAGCCCCAGCATTTT. V gene TRBV7-2 combines with J gene TRBJ1-5; no reliable D call. Germline V CDR1 and CDR2: SGHTA, FQGNSA. The CDR3 contains 14 residues. V lost 7 bases and J lost 6, with 16 bases in between.

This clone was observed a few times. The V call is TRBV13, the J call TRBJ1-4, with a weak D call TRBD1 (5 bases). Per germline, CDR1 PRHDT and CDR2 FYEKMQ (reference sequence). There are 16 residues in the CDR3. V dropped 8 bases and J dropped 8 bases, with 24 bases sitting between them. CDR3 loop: CASGAPDQGRSEKLFF. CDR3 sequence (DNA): TGTGCCAGCGGAGCACCGGACCAGGGAAGGAGCGAAAAACTGTTTTTT.

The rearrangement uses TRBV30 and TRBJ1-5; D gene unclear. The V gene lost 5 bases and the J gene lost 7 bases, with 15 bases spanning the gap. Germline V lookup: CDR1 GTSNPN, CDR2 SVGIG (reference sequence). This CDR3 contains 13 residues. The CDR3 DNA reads TGTGCCTGGGACACGCCGGGTGAGCAGCCCCAGCATTTT. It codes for CAWDTPGEQPQHF.

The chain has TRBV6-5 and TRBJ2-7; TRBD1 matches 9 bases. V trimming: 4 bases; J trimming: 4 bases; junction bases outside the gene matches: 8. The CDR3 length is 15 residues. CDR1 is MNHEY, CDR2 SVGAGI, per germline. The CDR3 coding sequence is TGTGCCAGCAGTTCAAGGGACAGGGCTACGTACGAGCAGTACTTC. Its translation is CASSSRDRATYEQYF.

The DNA of the CDR3 is TGTGCCAGCAGGGGCGACAGGGGAGGCGAGCAGTACTTC. This translates into CASRGDRGGEQYF. The V and J genes are TRBV28 and TRBJ2-7; 8 nucleotides align to TRBD1. Germline V gene lookup returns CDR1 MDHEN and CDR2 SYDVKM. The CDR3 runs 13 residues. Unmatched junction bases numbered 7, after V lost 6 bases and J lost 6 bases.

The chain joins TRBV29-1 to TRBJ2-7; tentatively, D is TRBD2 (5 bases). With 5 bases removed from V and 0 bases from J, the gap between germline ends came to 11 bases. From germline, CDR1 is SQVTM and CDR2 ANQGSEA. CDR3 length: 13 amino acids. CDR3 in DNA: TGCAGCGTTCCGGGATCCTTCTCCTACGAGCAGTACTTC. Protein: CSVPGSFSYEQYF.

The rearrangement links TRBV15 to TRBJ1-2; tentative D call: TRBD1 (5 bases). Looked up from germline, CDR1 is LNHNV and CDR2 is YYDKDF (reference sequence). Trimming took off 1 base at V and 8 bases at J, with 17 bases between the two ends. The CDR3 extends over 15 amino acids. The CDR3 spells CATSRVAGPGGGYTF. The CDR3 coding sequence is TGTGCCACCAGCAGAGTGGCAGGGCCTGGGGGAGGCTACACCTTC.

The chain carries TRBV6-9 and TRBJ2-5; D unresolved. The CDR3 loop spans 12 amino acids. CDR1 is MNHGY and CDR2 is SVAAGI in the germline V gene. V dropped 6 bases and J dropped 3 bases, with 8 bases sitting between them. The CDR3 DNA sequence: TGTGCCAGCAGCCACGGTAAAGAGACCCAGTACTTC. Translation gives CASSHGKETQYF.

The CDR3 DNA reads TGTGCCAGCACACAGGGGGGTGGGAGCAATCAGCCCCAGCATTTT. Its protein is CASTQGGGSNQPQHF. The chain is built from TRBV7-2 and TRBJ1-5, with 8 bases fitting TRBD1. The CDR3 spans 15 residues. Per germline, CDR1 SGHTA and CDR2 FQGNSA. The V segment lost 7 bases and the J segment 1 base; nucleotides outside the gene matches: 6. Full variable domain (remainder filled in from reference TRBV7-2 and TRBJ1-5): GAGVSQSPSNKVTEKGKDVELRCDPISGHTALYWYRQSLGQGLEFLIYFQGNSAPDKSGLPSDRFSAERTGGSVSTLTIQRTQQEDSAVYLCASTQGGGSNQPQHFGDGTRLSIL.

In nucleotides, the CDR3 is TGCGCCAGCAGCCAACGGGGACTAGCGGGATACGAGCAGTACTTC. Amino acid sequence: CASSQRGLAGYEQYF. The chain recombines TRBV4-3 with TRBJ2-7, with 13 nucleotides matching TRBD2. The germline V gene encodes CDR1 LGHNA and CDR2 YSLEER. With V trimmed by 2 bases and J by 4 bases, 2 bases remained unmatched. This CDR3 contains 15 residues.

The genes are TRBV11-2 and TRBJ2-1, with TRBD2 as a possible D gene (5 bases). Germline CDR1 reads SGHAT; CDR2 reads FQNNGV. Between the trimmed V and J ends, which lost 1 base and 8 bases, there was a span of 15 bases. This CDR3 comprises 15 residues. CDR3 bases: TGTGCCAGCAGCTTAGGGTCGGGGTCGGTCGATGAGCAGTTCTTC. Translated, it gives CASSLGSGSVDEQFF.

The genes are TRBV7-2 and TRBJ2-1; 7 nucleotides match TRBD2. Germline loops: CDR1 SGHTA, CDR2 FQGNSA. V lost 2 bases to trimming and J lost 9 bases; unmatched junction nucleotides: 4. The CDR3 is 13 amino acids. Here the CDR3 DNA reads TGTGCCAGCAGCTTACCCGCGGGAGTTGAGCAGTTCTTC. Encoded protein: CASSLPAGVEQFF.